This paragraph covers one T cell receptor (beta chain) sequence. No antigen is known for it. Base qualities are not recorded, but no much larger clone differs from it by a single base. The junction shows trimming of 9 bases on V and 4 bases on J, plus 15 bases between the germline ends. CDR3 length: 13 amino acids, cysteine to phenylalanine. The sequence is cut down to CDR3 DNA, 39 bases in frame from base 1. The germline V gene encodes CDR1 MNHEY and CDR2 SVGAGI. These data are taken from a study of blood T cell repertoires in COVID-19 (dated by TCRdb to 2020 to 2021). Regarding the research as a whole: The collaborator samples originated in the United States, Italy and Spain and spanned the acute and convalescent phases of COVID-19. The repertoires were released in a freely available public database meant as a resource for research on the immune response to SARS-CoV-2. The samples were drawn from two sources: the first 160 participants of the ongoing ImmuneRACE study, and 1,000 to 1,500 subjects contributed by 6 global collaborators. Where HLA class I and class II types were available, the types were taken from metadata supplied by the sample provider, not from assay-based typing. A de-identified subject ID, COVID-19 status, age in years and sex were almost always included in the sample metadata. Subjects who had been exposed to COVID-19, were actively infected with it, or had recovered from it provided the deeply sampled blood TCRbeta repertoires that made up the dataset. The prospective study material was composed of cDNA or gDNA derived from T cells, B-cell-depleted T cells, or PBMCs. Points the paper makes about the study in general: Clinical and demographic metadata were provided uncurated, with the amount varying by source and participant.

Collaborating institutions collected whole blood in K2EDTA tubes following their own protocols. For TCRbeta analysis, collaborators shipped samples in one of three forms: frozen whole blood, isolated PBMCs, or DNA extracted from either of those sample types. The immunoSEQ Assay, a bias-controlled multiplex PCR, was used to amplify TCRbeta CDR3 regions from genomic DNA. On the authors' methods: The number of nucleated cells in each sample was estimated by amplification of reference gene primers within the assay. To quantify the absolute abundance of each unique TCRbeta CDR3 rearrangement, sequence reads were collapsed and filtered. For each sample, productive Simpson clonality was calculated as the square root of Simpson's diversity index over productive rearrangements. Here the immuneACCESS table is served through TCRdb, limited to in-frame sequences with V and J called. Missing clones are a known gap in these copies; in checked studies unresolved V genes cover under half, and the rest lacks a known reason. The DNA was the basis for D and trimming; V, J and clone size are from that table. Recorded for this sample are 77,000 or so clones; roughly 80% of them occurred a single time. The ten largest clones represent 5.5% to 7.5% of the sample.

The chain is assembled from TRBV6-5 and TRBJ1-1, and possibly TRBD1, on 5 matching bases. The sequence was obtained from a woman aged 55-70 years with acute or convalescent COVID-19. The sample consisted of peripheral blood. CDR3 region: CASNTRDGTEAFF. The nucleotide sequence is TGTGCCAGTAATACCAGGGATGGCACTGAAGCTTTCTTT.